The 20 T cell receptor beta chains reported below all come from one sample, sequenced in a study of T cells in Graves' hyperthyroidism and ophthalmopathy. What was amplified from RNA transcripts were TCR beta CDR3 regions. HTBI primers were employed in a first-round RT-PCR of the TCR CDR3. TCRdb redid the calling of the multiplex PCR reads with MiXCR, one entry per CDR3 protein. The sample has about 600,000 distinct CDR3 sequences, more than 15% seen once; the top ten hold around 3.3%. The sample consisted of blood. The source is a middle-aged woman with Graves' ophthalmopathy.

This clonotype was picked up a small number of times. V usage is TRBV11-2 and J usage is TRBJ1-1; the D is unclear. V lost 5 bases and J lost 3, with 10 bases in between. CDR3 length: 13 residues. The germline V gene has CDR1 SGHAT and CDR2 FQNNGV. In DNA form, the CDR3 reads TGTGCCAGCAGCCTATTATGGGACACTGAAGCTTTCTTT. Its protein product is CASSLLWDTEAFF.

About this clonotype itself: This may arise from a read error, as a much more abundant clone is one base away. The chain couples TRBV28 to TRBJ2-1; the match to TRBD1 covers 7 bases. V lost 6 bases and J lost 4; bases outside the gene matches: 9. This CDR3 is built from 15 residues. Germline-derived CDR1 and CDR2 are MDHEN and SYDVKM. CDR3 nucleotides: TGTGCCAGCAGGGGACCGGGACAGACTTACAATGAGCAGTTCTTC. This gives the protein CASRGPGQTYNEQFF.

The chain has TRBV5-1 and TRBJ1-1; D gene ambiguous. Trimming took 0 bases from V and 6 from J, leaving 12 bases between them. The CDR3 totals 14 residues. Germline values: CDR1 SGHRS, CDR2 YFSETQ. This chain's CDR3 is CASSLALGRAEAFF. CDR3 DNA: TGCGCCAGCAGCTTGGCATTGGGGAGAGCTGAAGCTTTCTTT.

Many counts were recorded for this clonotype. The chain joins TRBV7-3 to TRBJ2-3; D assignment may be TRBD1 or TRBD2 (5 bases each). The ends were cut back, 4 bases at V and 1 base at J, with 12 bases in the middle. This CDR3 is built from 15 residues. CDR1 and CDR2 (germline): SGHTA, FQGTGA. In nucleotides, the CDR3 is TGTGCCAGCAGCTCGGGACCCCGGCGCACAGATACGCAGTATTTT. It is translated as CASSSGPRRTDTQYF.

The V call is TRBV7-3, the J call TRBJ2-2; D may be TRBD2 (5 bases). Per germline, CDR1 SGHTA and CDR2 FQGTGA. With 1 base removed from V and 6 bases from J, the gap between germline ends came to 12 bases. This CDR3 has 15 amino acids. This chain's CDR3 is CASSLNGGLSGELFF. Here the CDR3 DNA reads TGTGCCAGCAGCTTAAACGGAGGCTTGTCCGGGGAGCTGTTTTTT.

This clonotype was observed many times. The rearrangement links TRBV6-5 to TRBJ2-3, with 8 bases fitting TRBD2. V was pared by 2 bases and J by 3 bases, with 10 bases of the junction left unmatched. This CDR3 is 17 amino acids long. Germline V CDR1 and CDR2: MNHEY, SVGAGI. The CDR3 DNA follows: TGTGCCAGCAGTTACGGTTGGGCGGGAGGTCGTACAGATACGCAGTATTTT. It translates to CASSYGWAGGRTDTQYF.

The sample holds many counts of this clonotype. The gene calls are TRBV20-1 and TRBJ1-6; D gene unclear. The V end was cut by 0 bases, the J end by 9 bases, with 9 bases between. The V gene's germline CDR1 is DFQATT and CDR2 SNEGSKA (reference sequence). The CDR3 is 13 amino acids. The CDR3 reads CSARDLLSSPLHF. CDR3 coding DNA: TGCAGTGCTAGAGATCTTTTAAGTTCACCCCTCCACTTT.

This clonotype showed up many times. The chain is built from TRBV7-2 and TRBJ2-7; the match to TRBD2 covers 12 bases. Germline loops: CDR1 SGHTA, CDR2 FQGNSA. This CDR3 comprises 15 residues. Losses at the gene ends were 5 bases for V and 2 bases for J; bases not matched to a gene: 4. CDR3: CASSTRTSGTYEQYF. CDR3 in DNA: TGTGCCAGCAGCACTCGGACTAGCGGGACCTACGAGCAGTACTTC. Filled out from reference TRBV7-2 and TRBJ2-7, the complete variable domain reads GAGVSQSPSNKVTEKGKDVELRCDPISGHTALYWYRQSLGQGLEFLIYFQGNSAPDKSGLPSDRFSAERTGGSVSTLTIQRTQQEDSAVYLCASSTRTSGTYEQYFGPGTRLTVT.

This clonotype was picked up a small number of times. The chain joins TRBV7-9 to TRBJ1-4, with TRBD1 identical over 12 bases. Germline CDR1 is SEHNR and CDR2 is FQNEAQ (reference sequence). V lost 8 bases and J lost 2; bases outside the gene matches: 12. The CDR3 totals 18 residues. CDR3 residues: CASALGTGGVATNEKLFF. The CDR3 DNA reads TGTGCCAGCGCGCTGGGGACAGGGGGCGTAGCCACTAATGAAAAACTGTTTTTT. The entire variable domain, with the rest obtained from reference TRBV7-9 and TRBJ1-4, is as follows: DTGVSQNPRHKITKRGQNVTFRCDPISEHNRLYWYRQTLGQGPEFLTYFQNEAQLEKSRLLSDRFSAERPKGSFSTLEIQRTEQGDSAMYLCASALGTGGVATNEKLFFGSGTQLSVL.

Ten or more counts support this clonotype. The chain employs TRBV28 and TRBJ1-2; D possibly corresponds to TRBD1 (6 bases). Germline V gene sequence: CDR1 MDHEN, CDR2 SYDVKM. V was pared by 6 bases and J by 8 bases, with 13 bases between. The CDR3 loop spans 12 amino acids. CDR3 in DNA: TGTGCCAGCAGATCAGGGGTGCGGGGCTACACCTTC. This translates into CASRSGVRGYTF.

This chain links TRBV5-6 with TRBJ1-1; D ambiguous. CDR1 and CDR2 from the germline V gene are SGHDT and YYEEEE. The CDR3 runs 12 residues. Trimming took 3 bases from V and 5 from J, leaving 8 bases between them. The CDR3 here is CASSSRRTEAFF. The CDR3 DNA reads TGTGCCAGCAGCTCTCGACGAACTGAAGCTTTCTTT.

This clonotype was counted ten times or more. This rearrangement joins TRBV11-3 to TRBJ2-1; D uncertain. The germline V gene encodes CDR1 SGHNT and CDR2 YENEEA. The CDR3 runs 13 residues. Trimming stripped 1 base from V and 9 bases from J, with 10 bases between. The CDR3 DNA reads as TGTGCCAGCAGCTTAGCGGCCGCAAGTGAGCAGTTCTTC. Translating gives CASSLAAASEQFF.

This clonotype was seen many times. The chain combines TRBV11-2 with TRBJ2-5; 9 nucleotides line up with TRBD2. The CDR3 has 17 residues. Trimming at V came to 5 bases and at J to 5 bases, leaving 15 bases not matched to a gene. Germline-derived CDR1 and CDR2 are SGHAT and FQNNGV. This chain's CDR3 is CASSQEVERGVLETQYF. DNA of the CDR3: TGTGCCAGCAGCCAGGAGGTGGAGCGGGGGGTCCTTGAGACCCAGTACTTC.

There are many counts of this clonotype. The chain carries TRBV20-1 and TRBJ2-2; D gene unclear. Trimming pared 5 bases from V and 5 bases from J, leaving 12 bases between. This CDR3 has 13 amino acids. CDR1 and CDR2 (germline): DFQATT, SNEGSKA (reference sequence). The CDR3 sequence: CSAPSMGTGELFF. CDR3 nucleotide sequence: TGCAGTGCTCCTAGTATGGGGACCGGGGAGCTGTTTTTT.

This clonotype was found many times. This chain links TRBV12-3 or TRBV12-4 with TRBJ1-1; TRBD1 agrees at 8 bases. The CDR3 extends over 18 amino acids. The junction had 20 bases not matched to a gene; V was cut back by 6 bases and J by 5 bases. The CDR3 DNA follows: TGTGCCAGCAGCCAACGCATTTCCAGGGGGCCTAGAGGAACTGAAGCTTTCTTT. Protein product: CASSQRISRGPRGTEAFF.

This clonotype was found a few times. The chain employs TRBV4-1 and TRBJ1-1, with TRBD1 matching over 9 bases. Germline V gives CDR1 MGHRA, CDR2 YSYEKL. V shed 1 base and J 4 bases; nucleotides not matched to a gene: 4. CDR3 length equals 15 residues. The CDR3 bases are TGCGCCAGCAGCCAAGGGACAGGGGTCGGCACTGAAGCTTTCTTT. Residues: CASSQGTGVGTEAFF.

This clonotype appeared a few times. The chain is built from TRBV6-1 and TRBJ1-5, with a possible D match to TRBD1 (5 bases). Germline V gives CDR1 MNHNS, CDR2 SASEGT. V lost 7 bases to trimming and J lost 5 bases, with 15 bases between them. This CDR3 contains 14 residues. For the CDR3, the DNA is TGTGCCAGCACTTATTCAGGGCTTGATCAGCCCCAGCATTTT. Encoded protein: CASTYSGLDQPQHF.

In this sample, this clonotype turned up a few times. The chain is built from TRBV2 and TRBJ1-4; D might be TRBD1 (5 bases). Germline V gene data show CDR1 as SNHLY and CDR2 as FYNNEI. The CDR3 contains 14 residues. V was trimmed by 4 bases and J by 1 base, leaving 7 bases between them. CDR3 DNA sequence: TGTGCCAGCAGTGGTGGGGGAACTAATGAAAAACTGTTTTTT. This translates into CASSGGGTNEKLFF.

V and J are TRBV5-6 and TRBJ2-5; 9 bases line up with TRBD2. CDR3 length: 17 amino acids. The V gene end was trimmed by 10 bases and the J gene end by 3 bases; junction bases not matched to a gene: 19. Germline V gene lookup returns CDR1 SGHDT and CDR2 YYEEEE. The CDR3, as DNA: TGTGCCTGGAGGGCCCCTCCGGGGACTAGCATGGAAGAGACCCAGTACTTC. It codes for CAWRAPPGTSMEETQYF. Using reference TRBV5-6 and TRBJ2-5 for the parts outside the CDR3, the full variable domain is DAGVTQSPTHLIKTRGQQVTLRCSPKSGHDTVSWYQQALGQGPQFIFQYYEEEERQRGNFPDRFSGHQFPNYSSELNVNALLLGDSALYLCAWRAPPGTSMEETQYFGPGTRLLVL.

The chain has TRBV6-1 and TRBJ2-7, with 12 nucleotides matching TRBD2. Losses at the gene ends were 5 bases for V and 1 base for J; bases not matched to a gene: 6. Germline-derived CDR1 and CDR2 are MNHNS and SASEGT. The length of the CDR3 is 16 residues. CDR3 residues: CASSRPLAGGSYEQYF. The CDR3 DNA is TGTGCCAGCAGTCGACCCCTAGCGGGAGGGTCCTACGAGCAGTACTTC.